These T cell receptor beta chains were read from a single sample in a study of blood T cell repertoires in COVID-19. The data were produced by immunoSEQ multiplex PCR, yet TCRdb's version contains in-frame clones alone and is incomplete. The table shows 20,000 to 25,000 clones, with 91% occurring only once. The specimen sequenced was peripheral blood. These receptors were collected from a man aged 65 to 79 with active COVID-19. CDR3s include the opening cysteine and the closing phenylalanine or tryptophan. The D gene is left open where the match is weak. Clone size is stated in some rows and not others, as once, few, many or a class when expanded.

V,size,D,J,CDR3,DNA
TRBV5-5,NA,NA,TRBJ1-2,CASSLGTGYGYTF,TGTGCCAGCAGCTTGGGAACGGGATATGGCTACACCTTC
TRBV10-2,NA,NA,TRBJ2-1,CASSDGPVAPNNEQFF,TGCGCCAGCAGTGATGGCCCTGTCGCTCCAAACAATGAGCAGTTCTTC
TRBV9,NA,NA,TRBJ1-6,CASSVGGQRETPLHF,TGTGCCAGCAGCGTCGGGGGGCAAAGGGAAACACCCCTCCACTTT
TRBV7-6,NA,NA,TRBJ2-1,CASSLVAVGKSSYNEQFF,TGTGCCAGCAGCTTAGTTGCGGTCGGAAAGAGCTCCTACAATGAGCAGTTCTTC
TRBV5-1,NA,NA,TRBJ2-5,CASSPPFISGVQETQYF,TGCGCCAGCAGCCCCCCTTTCATATCAGGGGTCCAAGAGACCCAGTACTTC
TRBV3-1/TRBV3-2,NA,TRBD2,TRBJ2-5,CASSSGLAGGRQETQYF,TGTGCCAGCAGTTCGGGACTAGCGGGGGGGCGTCAAGAGACCCAGTACTTC
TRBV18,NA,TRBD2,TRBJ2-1,CASSPVAGADNEQFF,TGTGCCAGCTCACCAGTAGCGGGGGCTGACAATGAGCAGTTCTTC
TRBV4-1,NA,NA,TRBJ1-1,CASSQDLGENTEAFF,TGCGCCAGCAGCCAAGACCTAGGGGAGAACACTGAAGCTTTCTTT
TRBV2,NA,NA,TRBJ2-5,CASRRSPGETQYF,TGTGCCAGCAGGAGGAGTCCTGGGGAGACCCAGTACTTC
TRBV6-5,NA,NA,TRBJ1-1,CASSLTYDVNTEAFF,TGTGCCAGCAGCTTAACCTACGATGTGAACACTGAAGCTTTCTTT
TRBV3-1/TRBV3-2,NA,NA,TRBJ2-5,CASSSHREGETQYF,TGTGCCAGCAGCTCCCACAGGGAAGGAGAGACCCAGTACTTC
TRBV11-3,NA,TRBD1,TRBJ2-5,CASRTGAGETQYF,TGTGCCAGCAGGACAGGGGCGGGAGAGACCCAGTACTTC
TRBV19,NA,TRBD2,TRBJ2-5,CASSRLVAGMETQYF,TGTGCCAGTAGTAGGTTGGTAGCGGGTATGGAGACCCAGTACTTC
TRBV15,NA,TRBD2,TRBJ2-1,CATYTSGSSWDEQFF,TGTGCCACCTACACTAGCGGGAGTTCCTGGGATGAGCAGTTCTTC
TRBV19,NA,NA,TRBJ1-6,CASSITGQFLNSPLHF,TGTGCCAGTAGTATTACCGGACAGTTCCTTAATTCACCCCTCCACTTT
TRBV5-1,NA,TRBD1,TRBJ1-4,CASSLEGYRGNEKLFF,TGCGCCAGCAGCTTGGAGGGGTACAGGGGGAATGAAAAACTGTTTTTT
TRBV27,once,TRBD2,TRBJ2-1,CASSLYAGGGNEQFF,TGTGCCAGCAGTTTATATGCGGGAGGGGGCAATGAGCAGTTCTTC
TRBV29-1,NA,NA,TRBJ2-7,CSVGGEKVSYEQYF,TGCAGCGTTGGGGGGGAGAAGGTTTCGTACGAGCAGTACTTC
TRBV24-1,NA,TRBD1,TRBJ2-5,CATKGTEETQYF,TGTGCCACCAAGGGGACAGAAGAGACCCAGTACTTC
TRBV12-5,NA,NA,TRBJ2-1,CASGLGKQGGDEQFF,TGTGCTAGTGGTTTGGGGAAACAAGGAGGGGATGAGCAGTTCTTC